The present T cell receptor beta chain was sequenced within a study of T cell responses to AZD1222 COVID-19 vaccine. Method: immunoSEQ multiplex PCR; TCRdb's copy keeps in-frame clones and lacks some. The table includes 150,000 to 160,000 clones, 80% to 90% detected once. The study, taken as a whole, reports: Clonal diversity was possibly underestimated, and white British individuals and females predominated among donors. Targeting of unmutated variant regions was reportedly seen in nearly half of spike-specific TCRs. CD4 TCRs covered the whole spike, strongest at regions 160-218 and 743-854.

As concerns this clone: Its target is not known.

Second-dose schedules of about 4 or about 12 weeks were combined. Germline CDR1 and CDR2: GTSNPN and SVGIG (reference sequence). Unmatched junction bases numbered 13, after V lost 0 bases and J lost 0 bases. The CDR3 has 20 amino acids. The TCR originated in an adult who received the AZD1222 COVID-19 vaccine. This specimen was peripheral blood, taken 28 days after the second AZD1222 dose. The chain couples TRBV30 to TRBJ2-6, with TRBD2 matching over 8 bases. CDR3 loop: CAWSVRAGTSPPSGANVLTF. In DNA form, the CDR3 reads TGTGCCTGGAGTGTAAGGGCCGGGACTAGTCCCCCCTCTGGGGCCAACGTCCTGACTTTC.